This T cell receptor beta chain stems from a study of PD-1 blockade in classical Hodgkin lymphoma. Study details: Intravenous delivery of nivolumab at 3 mg/kg to patients occurred every 2 weeks. Study conclusions and caveats: Repertoire difference causes, possibly disease activity or prior therapy, remain undefined. TCR diversity rose significantly by C4D1 in CD4+ but not CD8+ cells.

Every patient experienced relapse after autologous stem cell transplantation, and brentuximab vedotin exposure varied. The patients, who had relapsed/refractory classical Hodgkin lymphoma, achieved best responses of complete response, partial response or progressive disease. The assay was immunoSEQ multiplex PCR, and TCRdb's table has in-frame clones only and misses some. Of over 50,000 clones listed, roughly 66% are singletons. Germline CDR1 reads MNHEY; CDR2 reads SVGAGI. CDR3 length: 13 residues. Trimming shortened V by 6 bases and J by 5 bases, and 13 bases separated the two germline ends. In the case of this clone: No antigen is known for it.

This chain uses TRBV6-5 with TRBJ2-5, with D uncertain. Sequences were derived from peripheral blood mononuclear cells (PBMCs), sampled before the second cycle of nivolumab. This TCR was recovered from a human donor with classical Hodgkin lymphoma. CDR3 residues: CASSRPGLETQYF. As DNA, the CDR3 is TGTGCCAGCAGCCGCCCCGGGCTGGAGACCCAGTACTTC.